This is a list of T cell receptor beta chains from one sample in a study of OX40 agonist ivuxolimab in advanced cancers. Generated by immunoSEQ multiplex PCR, the TCRdb table keeps only in-frame clones and is missing some. The data hold some 110,000 clones, with around 92% observed a single time. The material was CD4+ or CD8+ T cells sorted from blood, obtained in a trial of the OX40 agonist ivuxolimab. These receptors were collected from an adult with an advanced solid tumor such as melanoma, head and neck, liver or kidney cancer. Both conserved end residues are part of each CDR3. A D gene is named only where the DNA matches it firmly. The size of a clone is reported for some rows only, either as once, few or many, or as a class for expanded clones.

J	size	V	D	DNA	CDR3
TRBJ1-3	-	TRBV20-1	-	TGCAGTGCTAGGCCGCAGGGGACCATATATTTT	CSARPQGTIYF
TRBJ2-3	-	TRBV14	-	TGTGCCAGCAGTCCGGGGAGAGATACGCAGTATTTT	CASSPGRDTQYF
TRBJ2-2	-	TRBV2	-	TGTGCCAGCAGTGATCCGTTTGAGGCAGCGAACACCGGGGAGCTGTTTTTT	CASSDPFEAANTGELFF
TRBJ1-2	-	TRBV4-1	-	TGCGCCAGCAGCCAAGACCCAGGGACCAACTATGGCTACACCTTC	CASSQDPGTNYGYTF
TRBJ2-2	-	TRBV7-2	-	TGTGCCAGCAGCTTACATAGTCGCGCAGGGAACACCGGGGAGCTGTTTTTT	CASSLHSRAGNTGELFF
TRBJ2-6	-	TRBV7-9	-	TGTGCCAGCAGCCGACCGGGCTCTGGGGCCAACGTCCTGACTTTC	CASSRPGSGANVLTF
TRBJ2-1	-	TRBV7-3	-	TGTGCCAGCAGCTTACTAAATAGCGGTACCTACAATGAGCAGTTCTTC	CASSLLNSGTYNEQFF
TRBJ2-2	-	TRBV28	TRBD1	TGTGCCAGCAGGGGGACAGCGAACACCGGGGAGCTGTTTTTT	CASRGTANTGELFF
TRBJ2-7	-	TRBV28	-	TGTGCCACGACGGAAAGCTCCTACGAGCAGTACTTC	CATTESSYEQYF
TRBJ2-3	-	TRBV7-2	-	TGTGCCAGCAGCTTCCCCCAAGGCACAGATACGCAGTATTTT	CASSFPQGTDTQYF
TRBJ2-3	-	TRBV7-2	-	TGTGCCAGCAGCCCCCCGATGGGGGCCAACCAGGCGCAGTATTTT	CASSPPMGANQAQYF
TRBJ2-7	-	TRBV11-2	TRBD1	TGTGCCAGCAGCTTAGATAACTCGGCCTGGACAGGTGCCTACGAGCAGTACTTC	CASSLDNSAWTGAYEQYF
TRBJ1-3	-	TRBV5-1	-	TGCGCCAGCAGCTTGGGGATAGTGACAGGAAAACTAAGTTCTGGAAACACCATATATTTT	CASSLGIVTGKLSSGNTIYF
TRBJ2-4	-	TRBV28	TRBD1	TGTGCCAGCAGTGTGGACAGGGGTGAGGCCAAAAACATTCAGTACTTC	CASSVDRGEAKNIQYF
TRBJ2-1	-	TRBV7-2	-	TGTGCCAGCAGCTTAGCTATCCAAGACAATGAGCAGTTCTTC	CASSLAIQDNEQFF
TRBJ1-5	-	TRBV28	TRBD1	TGTGCCAGCACCACAGACAGGGGTTTGCAGCCCCGGCATTTT	CASTTDRGLQPRHF
TRBJ2-5	once	TRBV7-7	-	TGTGCTAGCAGCTTAGCGAGGGGGCAAGAGACCCAGTACTTC	CASSLARGQETQYF
TRBJ1-6	-	TRBV7-9	TRBD1	TGTGCCAGCAGCTTAGGCGCAGGGGGAGGTTCACCCCTCCACTTT	CASSLGAGGGSPLHF
TRBJ2-7	-	TRBV10-3	TRBD1	TGTGCCATCAGTGACCCGGGACAGGGTAACTACGAGCAGTACTTC	CAISDPGQGNYEQYF
TRBJ1-4	once	TRBV11-2	-	TGTGCCAGCAGCTCTAGAAGGGGAGGGAATCGCAATGAAAAACTGTTTTTT	CASSSRRGGNRNEKLFF
TRBJ2-7	-	TRBV5-1	-	TGCGCCAGCAGCTTGGGGGGCGCCGAGCAGTACTTC	CASSLGGAEQYF
TRBJ1-2	-	TRBV9	-	TGTGCCAGCAGCGCCCAGGGAGCGGGACGCAACAACCGAGGGTACTATGGCTACACCTTC	CASSAQGAGRNNRGYYGYTF
TRBJ1-2	-	TRBV11-2	-	TGTGCCAGCACCCCCAAGCCGGGCCCGCTCTATGGCTACACCTTC	CASTPKPGPLYGYTF
TRBJ2-7	once	TRBV27	-	TGTGCCAGCAGTTTTTATCCAGGGGGGGTTTACAAGCAGTACTTC	CASSFYPGGVYKQYF
TRBJ2-1	-	TRBV27	TRBD2	TGTGCCAGCAGTTTAGGGGGAGGGATTGACAATGAGCAGTTCTTC	CASSLGGGIDNEQFF
TRBJ2-7	-	TRBV2	-	TGTGCCAGCAGTGAAGAAGCGAGCGCCTACGAGCAGTACTTC	CASSEEASAYEQYF
TRBJ1-1	-	TRBV10-3	-	TGTGCCATCAGTAGTGGGGGAACTGAAGCTTTCTTT	CAISSGGTEAFF
TRBJ2-6	-	TRBV11-2	-	TGTGCCAGCAGCTTAGACGCGGGGCAAAGCTCTGGGGCCAACGTCCTGACTTTC	CASSLDAGQSSGANVLTF
TRBJ2-7	-	TRBV7-2	-	TGTGCCAGCAGCTTAGGGGTAGCTTGGGATAAGGGGCAGTACTTC	CASSLGVAWDKGQYF
TRBJ2-3	-	TRBV11-3	-	TGTGCCAGCAGCTTAGGGGCCACCGGATCAGATACGCAGTATTTT	CASSLGATGSDTQYF
TRBJ1-1	-	TRBV2	-	TGTGCCAGCGGGGCGGGGGATTTTAACACTGAAGCTTTCTTT	CASGAGDFNTEAFF
TRBJ1-2	-	TRBV7-3	TRBD1	TGTGCCAGCAGCTTAACCGGCGGGGACAGTCATTATGGCTACACCTTC	CASSLTGGDSHYGYTF
TRBJ2-2	-	TRBV5-4	-	TGTGCCAGCAGCTTGTTCGAGGTAAACACCGGGGAGCTGTTTTTT	CASSLFEVNTGELFF
TRBJ2-1	-	TRBV7-9	TRBD2	TGTGCCAGCACCTTTACTAGCGGCCGCTACAATGAGCAGTTCTTC	CASTFTSGRYNEQFF
TRBJ1-1	few	TRBV28	-	TGTGCCAGCACCGGGAACACTGAAGCTTTCTTT	CASTGNTEAFF
TRBJ1-1	-	TRBV2	-	TGTGCCAGCAGTGAAGCGCTGGGCAGGGGAAGAGCTTTCTTT	CASSEALGRGRAFF
TRBJ1-3	once	TRBV28	-	TGTGCCAGCAGTCCCACGACAGGTTCGGGAAACACCATATATTTT	CASSPTTGSGNTIYF
TRBJ2-1	-	TRBV7-9	-	TGTGCCAGCAGCTTAGAGGTAATATCGGGCAATGAGCAGTTCTTC	CASSLEVISGNEQFF
TRBJ1-3	-	TRBV29-1	-	TGCAGCGTTGAGGGGACTGGAAACACCATATATTTT	CSVEGTGNTIYF